This record looks at one TCR beta chain sequence and its context. There is no known antigen for this receptor. Base qualities are not recorded, but no much larger clone differs from it by a single base. The data are from a study of blood T cells in healthy people across ages (dated by TCRdb to between 2014 and 2016). For the wider study: Template switching captured roughly one uniquely barcoded TCR beta cDNA molecule per two T cells in model experiments. To track age-related changes in TCR beta repertoire diversity, the study relied on deep sequencing normalized with unique cDNA molecular identifiers. Four age groups were formed from the donors: young (average about 16 years), middle-aged (around 40), aged (approximately 60) and long-lived (around 82). Donors of different ages were randomly distributed across sequencing lanes to avoid experimental bias. Using the same blood draw, the study looked at two additional independent replicas of 1 million unique cDNA reads for two donors, one aged 18 to 29 and the other aged 80 or older. What the study reported, not specific to this receptor: Conclusive comparison of naive and antigen-experienced compartments was prevented by the profiling of bulk unsorted PBMCs. Estimates of total diversity based on one million sequenced T cells were regarded as lower bounds and as underestimates. The CMV infection status of donors was not known, potentially confounding age-related changes in expanded clonotypes. Compared with the aged group, more naive CD4+ T cells, fewer expanded clones and increased TCR diversity were shown by the long-lived group, suggesting age selection. There was a strong correlation between observed TCR beta diversity and the percentage of naive T cells measured by flow cytometry. As age increased, observed TCR beta diversity per million T cells dropped in a roughly linear way, and a significant reduction was already evident by age around 41.

Library preparation was by 5' RACE. Sequenced on an Illumina HiSeq 2500. A second roughly 7 to 12 cycle PCR used a sample-barcoded 5' primer and a J-beta primer mix. Each TCR beta cDNA molecule received a unique molecular identifier from a template-switch 5' adaptor carrying 12 random nucleotides. Each sample yielded at least 2.5 million CDR3-containing paired-end reads. The Mint cDNA synthesis kit, primed by a TRBC-specific oligonucleotide, was used to synthesize first-strand cDNA from all RNA. All cDNA was treated with uracil-DNA glycosylase and then went through a first 18-cycle PCR with the universal primers M1SS and BC2_uni_R. On the authors' methods: For normalization, 1 million high-quality reads, each with a distinct molecular identifier, were randomly selected from each sample. Reads sharing molecular identifiers were discarded rather than binned into consensus sequences. MiTCR, set to a Q25 quality threshold and the strictest error-elimination algorithm, was used for CDR3 identification, clonotype clustering and error correction. A nonparametric unseen species model using Euler transformation provided a lower-bound estimate of total TCR beta diversity. The raw public data were reprocessed by TCRdb itself: fastp quality trimming at Q25, MiXCR clonotype calling, in-frame beta chains only. One record per CDR3 amino acid sequence lists the most common genes and DNA. Clone size and V and J calls follow TCRdb, not the original study. A total of about 970,000 distinct CDR3 sequences appear in this sample, roughly 51% of them only once. Together, the top ten hold 20% to 25% of the sample.

The roughly 39 donors, aged roughly 6 to 90 years, were systemically healthy Caucasian individuals from Russia. Each donor gave 8.5 to 10 milliliters of peripheral blood, collected into EDTA-treated Vacutainer tubes. PBMCs were isolated by Ficoll-Paque density-gradient centrifugation, with at least 6 million obtained per sample. Trizol reagent was used to extract total RNA from the PBMCs, yielding at least 6 micrograms per sample. For every donor, flow cytometry on a PBMC aliquot measured the percentage of naive CD45RAhigh/CD27high T cells. Sequencing was done on a sample of blood. The receptor was isolated from a woman aged 60-75 years in good health.

The CDR3 reads as follows: CASSLQSHYNEQFF. The nucleotide sequence is TGTGCCAGCAGCTTACAGTCTCACTACAATGAGCAGTTCTTC. The sequence links TRBV27 to TRBJ2-1; the D gene lacks a confident call. In the germline V gene (reference sequence), CDR1 corresponds to MNHEY and CDR2 to SMNVEV. At the junction V is shortened by 6 bases and J by 3 bases, with 12 bases in between. Taken from cysteine to phenylalanine, the CDR3 has 14 residues. Only the CDR3 DNA stays, 42 bases, in frame from base 1.